A selection of T cell receptor beta chains follows, all from one sample in a study of OX40 agonist ivuxolimab in advanced cancers. The assay was immunoSEQ multiplex PCR, and TCRdb's table has in-frame clones only and misses some. The sample carries fewer than 40,000 clones, 70% to 80% recorded once. The source material was CD4+ or CD8+ T cells sorted from blood, sampled in a trial of the OX40 agonist ivuxolimab. The source is an adult with an advanced solid tumor such as melanoma, head and neck, liver or kidney cancer. The CDR3 runs from the conserved cysteine through the conserved F or W. Fields, in order: J gene, V gene, clone size, D gene, CDR3 protein, CDR3 DNA. The D gene is left open where the match is weak. The listing skips clone size in some rows; elsewhere it reads once, few, many or a size class.

TRBJ2-7,TRBV2,NA,NA,CASRRGDNSYEQYF,TGTGCCAGCAGGAGGGGGGACAACTCCTACGAGCAGTACTTC
TRBJ1-5,TRBV28,few,NA,CASSFTMAQHF,TGTGCCAGCAGTTTTACAATGGCCCAGCATTTT
TRBJ2-3,TRBV10-3,NA,TRBD1,CAISWTGSTDTQYF,TGTGCCATCAGTTGGACAGGTAGCACAGATACGCAGTATTTT
TRBJ1-2,TRBV18,once,NA,CASSPQVSYGYTF,TGTGCCAGCTCACCACAAGTCAGCTATGGCTACACCTTC
TRBJ1-1,TRBV6-6,NA,NA,CASSYSKSGYTEAFF,TGTGCCAGCAGTTACTCGAAAAGCGGATACACTGAAGCTTTCTTT
TRBJ2-2,TRBV21-1,NA,NA,CASSEGGTGELFF,TGTGCCAGCAGCGAAGGGGGCACCGGGGAGCTGTTTTTT
TRBJ1-1,TRBV4-1,NA,TRBD1,CASSQGTGFNTEAFF,TGCGCCAGCAGCCAGGGGACAGGATTCAACACTGAAGCTTTCTTT
TRBJ1-1,TRBV7-9,NA,NA,CASSLSSTGTEAFF,TGTGCCAGCAGCTTATCGAGTACAGGCACTGAAGCCTTCTTT
TRBJ1-3,TRBV18,NA,NA,CASSPGGVGNTIYF,TGTGCCAGCTCACCCGGCGGGGTTGGAAACACCATATATTTT
TRBJ1-1,TRBV10-3,few,NA,CASSYFPVDTEAFF,TGTGCCAGCAGTTACTTTCCCGTGGACACTGAAGCTTTCTTT
TRBJ1-1,TRBV5-6,NA,NA,CASSVSVAGLETEAFF,TGTGCCAGCAGCGTGTCGGTAGCAGGGTTGGAAACTGAAGCTTTCTTT
TRBJ1-1,TRBV20-1,NA,NA,CSASLTEAFF,TGCAGTGCTAGTCTCACTGAAGCTTTCTTT
TRBJ1-5,TRBV7-2,few,TRBD1,CASSVDRGGQPQHF,TGTGCCAGCAGCGTCGACAGGGGAGGTCAGCCCCAGCATTTT
TRBJ1-6,TRBV6-6,NA,NA,CASDADDYNSPLHF,TGTGCCAGCGATGCGGACGACTATAATTCACCCCTCCACTTT
TRBJ1-4,TRBV5-1,NA,NA,CASSLDGEKLFF,TGCGCCAGCAGCTTGGACGGGGAAAAACTGTTTTTT
TRBJ1-1,TRBV10-3,NA,NA,CAINNRTSEAFF,TGTGCCATCAATAACCGAACAAGTGAAGCTTTCTTT
TRBJ2-3,TRBV5-8,once,NA,CASNLGLGGTDTQYF,TGTGCCAGCAACTTAGGGCTAGGGGGCACAGATACGCAGTATTTT
TRBJ1-3,TRBV6-6,NA,NA,CASSYSTGRGNTIYF,TGTGCCAGCAGTTACTCTACAGGGCGGGGAAACACCATATATTTT
TRBJ2-2,TRBV7-9,NA,TRBD2,CASSSRRGGVNGELFF,TGTGCCAGCAGCTCCAGGCGTGGGGGGGTCAACGGGGAGCTGTTTTTT
TRBJ1-2,TRBV5-6,NA,NA,CASSQNLGRNYGYTF,TGTGCCAGCAGCCAGAACTTGGGACGGAACTATGGCTACACCTTC
TRBJ1-2,TRBV6-6,NA,NA,CASSTGFYGYTF,TGTGCCAGCAGTACAGGATTCTATGGCTACACCTTC
TRBJ2-3,TRBV4-1,NA,NA,CASSQGGPSDTQYF,TGCGCCAGCAGCCAAGGGGGACCATCAGATACGCAGTATTTT
TRBJ2-3,TRBV28,NA,NA,CASSFRGAIGTDTQYF,TGTGCCAGCAGTTTTAGGGGGGCAATAGGCACAGATACGCAGTATTTT
TRBJ2-1,TRBV5-1,NA,TRBD2,CASSPPTSGGYNEQFF,TGCGCCAGCAGCCCCCCGACTAGCGGGGGTTACAATGAGCAGTTCTTC
TRBJ2-1,TRBV27,NA,NA,CASSSPGTAYNEQFF,TGTGCCAGCAGTTCTCCCGGAACAGCTTACAATGAGCAGTTCTTC
TRBJ2-3,TRBV2,NA,NA,CASNMGLTDTQYF,TGTGCCAGCAATATGGGGCTGACAGATACGCAGTATTTT
TRBJ2-1,TRBV10-2,NA,NA,CASGYNEQFF,TGCGCCAGCGGGTACAATGAGCAGTTCTTC
TRBJ2-2,TRBV5-8,NA,NA,CASSLGAAGGELFF,TGTGCCAGCAGCTTAGGGGCCGCTGGAGGGGAGCTGTTTTTT
TRBJ1-5,TRBV28,few,TRBD1,CASSSPTGLIKPQHF,TGTGCCAGCAGTTCGCCGACAGGGCTAATCAAGCCCCAGCATTTT
TRBJ1-1,TRBV30,NA,TRBD1,CALTQGAEAFF,TGTGCCTTAACACAGGGGGCTGAAGCTTTCTTT
TRBJ2-5,TRBV7-3,few,NA,CASSLVGGGSETQYF,TGTGCCAGCAGCTTAGTTGGGGGAGGAAGCGAGACCCAGTACTTC
TRBJ2-7,TRBV6-5,NA,TRBD1,CASSSTGGGYEQYF,TGTGCCAGCAGTTCGACAGGGGGGGGTTACGAGCAGTACTTC
TRBJ1-5,TRBV18,NA,TRBD1,CASSLVGTGDLSNQPQHF,TGTGCCAGCTCACTAGTTGGGACAGGGGATCTCTCCAATCAGCCCCAGCATTTT
TRBJ2-5,TRBV19,few,TRBD2,CASRGLAGGPGTQYF,TGTGCCAGTAGGGGACTAGCGGGGGGGCCTGGGACCCAGTACTTC
TRBJ1-1,TRBV2,NA,NA,CARGTLEAFF,TGTGCCAGGGGGACTTTGGAAGCTTTCTTT
TRBJ2-3,TRBV6-4,NA,TRBD2,CASSEPLMTSGGSTQYF,TGTGCCAGCAGTGAACCCCTTATGACTAGCGGGGGGTCGACGCAGTATTTT
TRBJ2-1,TRBV10-3,NA,NA,CAISEFGGEEQFF,TGTGCCATCAGTGAGTTTGGGGGCGAGGAGCAGTTCTTC
TRBJ1-2,TRBV18,NA,NA,CASSPGHNYGYTF,TGTGCCAGCTCACCGGGACACAACTATGGCTACACCTTC
TRBJ1-2,TRBV21-1,NA,NA,CASKRRDRLYPGGYTF,TGTGCCAGCAAAAGGAGGGACCGCTTGTACCCGGGGGGCTACACCTTC
TRBJ2-3,TRBV5-4,NA,TRBD2,CASSLSGGEADTQYF,TGTGCCAGCAGCTTAAGCGGGGGGGAGGCAGATACGCAGTATTTT
TRBJ1-2,TRBV5-6,NA,NA,CASSGTTDSSHGYTF,TGTGCCAGCAGCGGTACGACGGACAGTAGCCATGGCTACACCTTC
TRBJ1-6,TRBV19,NA,NA,CASSISRPSYNSPLHF,TGTGCCAGTAGTATATCCCGGCCTTCCTATAATTCACCCCTCCACTTT
TRBJ2-7,TRBV11-2,NA,TRBD1,CASSLAIGTGVYEQYF,TGTGCCAGCAGCTTAGCCATCGGGACAGGAGTCTACGAGCAGTACTTC
TRBJ1-3,TRBV10-3,NA,NA,CASSYRNTIYF,TGTGCCAGCAGTTATCGAAACACCATATATTTT
TRBJ1-1,TRBV19,few,NA,CASTRSAEAFF,TGTGCCAGTACCAGGAGTGCTGAAGCTTTCTTT
TRBJ2-3,TRBV19,NA,NA,CASGLGLDTDTQYF,TGTGCCAGTGGTCTGGGACTTGACACAGATACGCAGTATTTT
TRBJ2-1,TRBV25-1,once,TRBD1,CATQQQGTPSYNEQFF,TGTGCCACTCAACAACAGGGGACACCCTCCTACAATGAGCAGTTCTTC
TRBJ1-5,TRBV2,NA,NA,CASRPYREGDNQPQHF,TGTGCCAGCAGGCCCTACAGGGAAGGGGATAATCAGCCCCAGCATTTT
TRBJ2-7,TRBV29-1,NA,TRBD1,CSVEVSGQGTSYEQYF,TGCAGCGTTGAAGTGTCCGGACAGGGGACGTCCTACGAGCAGTACTTC
TRBJ1-1,TRBV7-6,once,NA,CASSLIGEAFF,TGTGCCAGCAGCCTAATCGGTGAAGCTTTCTTT
TRBJ1-1,TRBV25-1,NA,NA,CASSEYGGPKGRTEAFF,TGTGCCAGCAGTGAATATGGAGGGCCAAAAGGAAGGACTGAAGCTTTCTTT
TRBJ1-5,TRBV7-2,NA,NA,CASSLKPGSNQPQHF,TGTGCCAGCAGCTTGAAACCGGGCTCTAATCAGCCCCAGCATTTT
TRBJ1-1,TRBV19,NA,NA,CASSTGAVNTEAFF,TGTGCCAGTAGTACCGGGGCGGTGAACACTGAAGCTTTCTTT
TRBJ2-1,TRBV4-1,NA,TRBD1,CASSLREQGAYNEQFF,TGCGCCAGCAGCCTAAGGGAGCAGGGGGCCTACAATGAGCAGTTCTTC
TRBJ1-2,TRBV11-2,NA,TRBD1,CASSLAGGDYGYTF,TGTGCCAGCAGCTTGGCAGGGGGGGACTATGGCTACACCTTC
TRBJ2-6,TRBV25-1,NA,TRBD1,CASSVIGGSDSGANVLTF,TGTGCCAGCAGTGTCATAGGGGGCTCGGACTCTGGGGCCAACGTCCTGACTTTC
TRBJ2-3,TRBV5-1,once,NA,CASSFSGSLSTDTQYF,TGCGCCAGCAGCTTTAGCGGCTCACTTAGCACAGATACGCAGTATTTT
TRBJ2-3,TRBV9,NA,TRBD2,CASSVGTSGVPDTQYF,TGTGCCAGCAGCGTAGGGACTAGCGGGGTGCCAGATACGCAGTATTTT
TRBJ1-2,TRBV15,NA,TRBD1,CATSTQGTGDGYTF,TGTGCCACCAGCACACAGGGGACAGGGGATGGCTACACCTTC
TRBJ1-1,TRBV5-1,once,NA,CASSDPGEGNTEAFF,TGCGCCAGCAGCGACCCAGGGGAAGGGAACACTGAAGCTTTCTTT